This paragraph reports one T cell receptor (beta chain). As yet, its antigen is unknown. The sample is drawn from a study of T cell responses to AZD1222 COVID-19 vaccine. Study background: Researchers grouped second doses given at about 4 or about 12 weeks into one pool.

Libraries were prepared by immunoSEQ multiplex PCR; TCRdb keeps only in-frame clonotypes and omits some of them. The sample has about 120,000 clones, around nine tenths seen once; the top ten hold less than 15%. CDR1 is LNHDA and CDR2 is SQIVND in the germline V gene (reference sequence). This CDR3 has 16 residues. The V gene lost 5 bases and the J gene lost 0 bases, with 14 bases spanning the gap. Overall study findings and caveats: The study reported that nearly half of spike-specific TCRs target unmutated variant regions. The donors showed a predominance of white British ancestry and of females, with possible underestimation of clonal diversity.

The chain has TRBV19 and TRBJ2-1; D is uncertain. Material: peripheral blood, obtained on day 0 of AZD1222 vaccination. The sequence was obtained from an adult in good health. The CDR3 DNA is TGTGCCAGTAGTCCCATTAGGCTTCTCTCCTACAATGAGCAGTTCTTC. Its translation: CASSPIRLLSYNEQFF.